These T cell receptor beta chains were read from a single sample in a study of blood T cell repertoires in COVID-19. Libraries were prepared by immunoSEQ multiplex PCR; TCRdb keeps only in-frame clonotypes and omits some of them. Here the sample spans approximately 45,000 clones, about 88% being singletons. The sequencing sample was made of peripheral blood. The receptors shown here come from a human donor in a cohort sampled during active COVID-19. Each CDR3 is given with its conserved first and last residue. Each record gives: V gene, J gene, CDR3 protein.

v_call: TRBV2; j_call: TRBJ2-7; cdr3_aa: CADGAAGEQYF
v_call: TRBV19; j_call: TRBJ1-2; cdr3_aa: CASSEAGTQDGYTF
v_call: TRBV2; j_call: TRBJ2-3; cdr3_aa: CASLKGGVFTDTQYF
v_call: TRBV27; j_call: TRBJ2-2; cdr3_aa: CASSTTTGMAGELFF
v_call: TRBV5-1; j_call: TRBJ2-5; cdr3_aa: CASSLVGVGQETQYF
v_call: TRBV5-4; j_call: TRBJ2-1; cdr3_aa: CASSLAGQGRTQFF
v_call: TRBV4-3; j_call: TRBJ2-1; cdr3_aa: CASSQAAGAYNEQFF
v_call: TRBV4-2; j_call: TRBJ1-5; cdr3_aa: CASSQDGERGRQPQHF
v_call: TRBV7-8; j_call: TRBJ1-1; cdr3_aa: CASSRGQIGTEAFF
v_call: TRBV4-3; j_call: TRBJ2-1; cdr3_aa: CASSPSPGPDNEQFF
v_call: TRBV30; j_call: TRBJ2-7; cdr3_aa: CAGGRVGEQYF
v_call: TRBV7-8; j_call: TRBJ2-7; cdr3_aa: CASSLLGEYEQYF
v_call: TRBV12-5; j_call: TRBJ1-6; cdr3_aa: CASGLRGQGKSPLHF
v_call: TRBV23-1; j_call: TRBJ1-5; cdr3_aa: CASSQFPSGIQPQHF
v_call: TRBV6-2/TRBV6-3; j_call: TRBJ1-5; cdr3_aa: CASSYPGVSNQPQHF
v_call: TRBV5-4; j_call: TRBJ1-1; cdr3_aa: CASSPTGGENTEAFF
v_call: TRBV5-6; j_call: TRBJ1-2; cdr3_aa: CASSLETGFAYGYTF
v_call: TRBV13; j_call: TRBJ1-2; cdr3_aa: CASGTGGSGYTF
v_call: TRBV11-2; j_call: TRBJ2-5; cdr3_aa: CASSLGDLRQETQYF
v_call: TRBV7-6; j_call: TRBJ1-1; cdr3_aa: CASSLGGQGTNTEAFF
v_call: TRBV5-4; j_call: TRBJ1-1; cdr3_aa: CASSGPGQKNTEAFF
v_call: TRBV19; j_call: TRBJ1-4; cdr3_aa: CASSVRQTTNEKLFF
v_call: TRBV9; j_call: TRBJ2-3; cdr3_aa: CASSVPSGGATDTQYF
v_call: TRBV24-1; j_call: TRBJ1-2; cdr3_aa: CATSDPLYGYTF
v_call: TRBV21-1; j_call: TRBJ2-4; cdr3_aa: CASRTRGGRYF
v_call: TRBV9; j_call: TRBJ2-3; cdr3_aa: CASSTTSGASYTQYF
v_call: TRBV9; j_call: TRBJ2-1; cdr3_aa: CASSLSASGETPEQFF